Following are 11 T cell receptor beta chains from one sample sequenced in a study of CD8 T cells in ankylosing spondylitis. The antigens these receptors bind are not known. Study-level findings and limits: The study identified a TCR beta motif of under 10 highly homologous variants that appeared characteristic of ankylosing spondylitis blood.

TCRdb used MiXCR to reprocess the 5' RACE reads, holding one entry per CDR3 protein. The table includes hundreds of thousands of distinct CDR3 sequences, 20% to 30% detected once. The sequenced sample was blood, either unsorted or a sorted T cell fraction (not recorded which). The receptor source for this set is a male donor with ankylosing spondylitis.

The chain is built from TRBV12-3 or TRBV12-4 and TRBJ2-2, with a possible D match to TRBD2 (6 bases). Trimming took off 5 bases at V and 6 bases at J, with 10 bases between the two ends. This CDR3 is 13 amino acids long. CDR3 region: CASSPSGPGELFF. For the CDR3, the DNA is TGTGCCAGCAGTCCGAGCGGGCCCGGGGAGCTGTTTTTT.

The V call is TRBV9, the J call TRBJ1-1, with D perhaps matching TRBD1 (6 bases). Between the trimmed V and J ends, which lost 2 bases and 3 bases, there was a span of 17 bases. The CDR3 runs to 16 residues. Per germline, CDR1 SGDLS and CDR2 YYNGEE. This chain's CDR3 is CASSVDIGGWDTEAFF. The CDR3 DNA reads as TGTGCCAGCAGCGTTGATATAGGGGGGTGGGACACTGAAGCTTTCTTT.

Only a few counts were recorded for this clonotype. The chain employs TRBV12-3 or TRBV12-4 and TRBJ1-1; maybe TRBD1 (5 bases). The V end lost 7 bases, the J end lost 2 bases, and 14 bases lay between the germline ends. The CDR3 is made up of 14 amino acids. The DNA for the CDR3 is TGTGCCAGCACCCTGAGGGACGAAAACACTGAAGCTTTCTTT. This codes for CASTLRDENTEAFF.

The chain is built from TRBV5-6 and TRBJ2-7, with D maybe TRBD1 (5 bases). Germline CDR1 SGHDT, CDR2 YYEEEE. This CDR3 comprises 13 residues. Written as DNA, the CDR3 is TGTGCCAGCAGCTTCCTAGGGGCCTACGAGCTGTACGTC. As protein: CASSFLGAYELYV.

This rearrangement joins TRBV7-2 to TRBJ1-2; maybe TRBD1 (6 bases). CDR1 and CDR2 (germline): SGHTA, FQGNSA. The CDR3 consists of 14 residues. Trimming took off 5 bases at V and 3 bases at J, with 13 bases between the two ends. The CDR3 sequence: CASSPRTDYYGYTF. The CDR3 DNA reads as TGTGCCAGCAGCCCCCGGACAGACTACTATGGCTACACCTTC.

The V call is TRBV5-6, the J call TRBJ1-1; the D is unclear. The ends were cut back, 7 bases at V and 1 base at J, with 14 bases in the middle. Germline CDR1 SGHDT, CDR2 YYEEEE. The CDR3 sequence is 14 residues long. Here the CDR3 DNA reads TGTGCCAGCTCCCCCCTCTCTAGGAACACTGAAGCTTTCTTT. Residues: CASSPLSRNTEAFF.

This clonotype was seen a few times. The CDR3 loop reads CASSLASPGDTQYF. CDR3 nucleotide sequence: TGCGCCAGCAGCTTAGCGTCACCGGGGGATACGCAGTATTTT. The rearrangement links TRBV5-1 to TRBJ2-3, with a possible D match to TRBD2 (5 bases). The V gene lost 2 bases and the J gene lost 6 bases, with 13 bases spanning the gap. The germline V gene encodes CDR1 SGHRS and CDR2 YFSETQ. This CDR3 has 14 residues.

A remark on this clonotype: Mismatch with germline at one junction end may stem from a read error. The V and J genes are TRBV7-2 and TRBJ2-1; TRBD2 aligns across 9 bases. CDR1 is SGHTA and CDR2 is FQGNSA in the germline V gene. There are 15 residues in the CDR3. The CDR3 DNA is TGTGCCAGCACCTTAGGTGGACTAGCGCAAAATGAGCAGTTCTTC. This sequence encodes CASTLGGLAQNEQFF.

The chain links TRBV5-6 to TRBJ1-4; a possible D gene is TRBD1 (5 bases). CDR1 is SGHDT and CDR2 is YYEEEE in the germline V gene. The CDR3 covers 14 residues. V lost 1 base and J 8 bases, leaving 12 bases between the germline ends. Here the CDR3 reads CASSLRVGGEKLFF. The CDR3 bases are TGTGCCAGCAGCTTGAGAGTTGGGGGGGAAAAACTGTTTTTT.

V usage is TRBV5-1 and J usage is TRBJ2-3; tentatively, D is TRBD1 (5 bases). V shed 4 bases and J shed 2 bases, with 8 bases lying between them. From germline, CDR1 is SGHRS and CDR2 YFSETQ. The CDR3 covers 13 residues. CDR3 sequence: CASSVDTTDTQYF. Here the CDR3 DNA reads TGCGCCAGCAGCGTGGACACCACAGATACGCAGTATTTT.

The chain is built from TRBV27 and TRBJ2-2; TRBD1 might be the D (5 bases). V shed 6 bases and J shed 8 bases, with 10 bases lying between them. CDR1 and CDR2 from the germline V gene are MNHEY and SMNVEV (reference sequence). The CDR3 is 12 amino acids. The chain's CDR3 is CASRQTVGELFF. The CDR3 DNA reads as TGTGCCAGCAGGCAGACAGTTGGGGAGCTGTTTTTT.